This entry concerns a single T cell receptor beta chain. The sample comes from a study of OX40 agonist ivuxolimab in advanced cancers. The repertoire was sequenced with immunoSEQ multiplex PCR; TCRdb's copy has only in-frame clones and lacks some. This sample has over 75,000 clones, with around 87% found just once. The CDR3 runs to 16 residues. Germline V gene data show CDR1 as LNHDA and CDR2 as SQIVND (reference sequence). V lost 1 base and J lost 7; bases outside the gene matches: 10. The sequence derives from an adult with an advanced solid tumor such as melanoma, head and neck, liver or kidney cancer. The chain joins TRBV19 to TRBJ2-1, with TRBD2 matching over 7 bases. The sequenced sample was CD4+ or CD8+ T cells sorted from blood, obtained in a trial of the OX40 agonist ivuxolimab. CDR3 bases: TGTGCCAGTAGTATAGCGGGAGGCCCCCGGGGAAATGAGCAGTTCTTC. Translated, it gives CASSIAGGPRGNEQFF.